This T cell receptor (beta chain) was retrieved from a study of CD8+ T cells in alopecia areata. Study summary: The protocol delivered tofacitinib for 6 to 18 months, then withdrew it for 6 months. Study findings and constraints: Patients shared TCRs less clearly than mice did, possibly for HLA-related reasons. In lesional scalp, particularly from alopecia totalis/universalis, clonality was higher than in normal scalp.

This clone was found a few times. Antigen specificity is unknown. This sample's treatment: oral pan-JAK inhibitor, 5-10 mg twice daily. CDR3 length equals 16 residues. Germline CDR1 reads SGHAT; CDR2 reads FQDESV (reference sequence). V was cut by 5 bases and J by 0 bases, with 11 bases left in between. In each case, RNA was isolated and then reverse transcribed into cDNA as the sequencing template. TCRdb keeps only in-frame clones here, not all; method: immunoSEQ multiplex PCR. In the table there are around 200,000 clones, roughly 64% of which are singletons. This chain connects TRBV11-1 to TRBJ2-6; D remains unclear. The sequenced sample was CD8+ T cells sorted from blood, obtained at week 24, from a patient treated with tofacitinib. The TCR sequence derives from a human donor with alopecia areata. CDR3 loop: CASSLRRNSGANVLTF. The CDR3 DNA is TGTGCCAGCAGCCTCAGACGGAACTCTGGGGCCAACGTCCTGACTTTC. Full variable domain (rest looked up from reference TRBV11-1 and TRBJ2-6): EAEVAQSPRYKITEKSQAVAFWCDPISGHATLYWYRQILGQGPELLVQFQDESVVDDSQLPKDRFSAERLKGVDSTLKIQPAELGDSAMYLCASSLRRNSGANVLTFGAGSRLTVL.